The 22 T cell receptor beta chains in this list originate from one sample, sequenced in a study of metastatic and nonmetastatic thyroid tumors. Patients had received no treatment of any kind before thyroid surgery. TCRdb re-analyzed the PCR reads through MiXCR. The sample consists of 20,000 to 25,000 clones, about a quarter of them appearing once. The sequencing sample was made of tumor tissue. All receptors derive from a female donor with papillary thyroid cancer or a benign thyroid nodule (not recorded which). Some clones in this sample may be carry-over from other donors' samples.

As concerns this clone: The missing conserved phenylalanine or tryptophan at the end of this CDR3 makes a read error likely. This chain links TRBV18 with TRBJ1-2; D gene uncertain. Germline-derived CDR1 and CDR2 are KGHSH and LQKENI. The V end was cut by 2 bases, the J end by 0 bases, with 10 bases between. This CDR3 spans 15 amino acids. CDR3 protein: CASSPTAGSNYGYTI. CDR3 sequence (DNA): TGTGCCAGCTCACCAACGGCAGGATCTAACTATGGCTACACCATC.

This CDR3 reads CASNPGTRYEQYF. The CDR3 nucleotides are TGTGCCAGCAACCCAGGGACAAGGTACGAGCAGTACTTC. The chain employs TRBV14 and TRBJ2-7; a possible D gene is TRBD1 (6 bases). Germline V gene data show CDR1 as SGHDN and CDR2 as FVKESK. V dropped 7 bases and J dropped 4 bases, with 14 bases sitting between them. The CDR3 has 13 amino acids.

The table lists this clone with a few counts. V is TRBV28 and J is TRBJ2-5, with TRBD1 as a possible D gene (6 bases). CDR1 MDHEN and CDR2 SYDVKM come from the germline V gene. V gave up 0 bases and J gave up 5 bases, with 13 bases separating them. This CDR3 is 15 amino acids long. The CDR3 bases are TGTGCCAGCAGTTTATGGGGACATTTTAGGGAGACCCAGTACTTC. It translates to CASSLWGHFRETQYF.

This clone was seen repeatedly, ten times or more. The V gene is TRBV4-1, the J gene TRBJ2-3; D assignment may be TRBD1 or TRBD2 (6 bases each). V gave up 1 base and J gave up 0 bases, with 17 bases separating them. There are 18 residues in the CDR3. Germline V CDR1 and CDR2: MGHRA, YSYEKL. CDR3 bases: TGCGCCAGCAGCCAAGTGGAGGGGGGTGGGCCTAGCACAGATACGCAGTATTTT. Translated: CASSQVEGGGPSTDTQYF.

This clone turned up a few times. The rearrangement links TRBV15 to TRBJ2-7; a weak D match, TRBD1 (6 bases). CDR1 LNHNV and CDR2 YYDKDF come from the germline V gene (reference sequence). The CDR3 spans 12 residues. Trimming shortened V by 1 base and J by 6 bases, and 7 bases separated the two germline ends. Here the CDR3 DNA reads TGTGCCACCAGCAGAGGAGGGGGCGAGCAGTACTTC. Translated: CATSRGGGEQYF.

This clone was observed a few times. The chain joins TRBV2 to TRBJ1-5; the D is unclear. The CDR3 is made up of 13 amino acids. The germline V gene encodes CDR1 SNHLY and CDR2 FYNNEI. V lost 7 bases to trimming and J lost 5 bases, with 12 bases between them. CDR3 sequence (DNA): TGTGCCAGCAAGGGATACTGCTATCAGCCCCAGCATTTT. Protein product: CASKGYCYQPQHF.

This clone is medium-sized within its sample. The V and J genes are TRBV6-1 and TRBJ2-7, with 7 bases lining up with TRBD2. J gave up 4 bases and V 3 bases, and 3 bases lay outside the gene matches. The CDR3 extends over 13 amino acids. Germline loops: CDR1 MNHNS, CDR2 SASEGT. The DNA for the CDR3 is TGTGCCAGCAGTGAGTGGGGGGGATACGAGCAGTACTTC. Amino acid sequence: CASSEWGGYEQYF.

This chain joins TRBV12-3 or TRBV12-4 and TRBJ1-3; D remains unclear. The CDR3 is 11 residues long. Trimming stripped 3 bases from V and 8 bases from J, with 5 bases between. The CDR3 sequence is CASSFSYTIYF. In DNA form, the CDR3 reads TGTGCCAGCAGTTTTTCATACACCATATATTTT.

This clone was seen a handful of times. A much larger clonotype is one base distant, so this may be a read error. The chain recombines TRBV4-3 with TRBJ2-5; D is uncertain. Germline V gene lookup returns CDR1 LGHNA and CDR2 YSLEER. The CDR3 sequence is 13 residues long. V lost 3 bases and J lost 5, with 10 bases in between. The CDR3 coding sequence is TGCGCCAGCAGCCAGTCGACCAAGGAGACCCAGTACTTC. It yields the protein CASSQSTKETQYF.

This clone has just a few counts. At one end, the junction sequence differs from germline, possibly due to a read error. This sequence joins TRBV6-1 and TRBJ2-7; TRBD1 or TRBD2 may be the D gene (5 bases each). The germline V gene encodes CDR1 MNHNS and CDR2 SASEGT. This CDR3 region has 14 residues. The CDR3 sequence is CASSAGQGGNEQCF. In nucleotides, the CDR3 is TGTGCCAGCAGTGCGGGGCAGGGTGGCAACGAGCAGTGCTTC.

The table lists this clone with many counts. V and J are TRBV11-2 and TRBJ2-2; D is unclear. With 5 bases removed from V and 6 bases from J, the gap between germline ends came to 19 bases. Looked up from germline, CDR1 is SGHAT and CDR2 is FQNNGV. The CDR3 has 16 amino acids. The CDR3 DNA reads as TGTGCCAGCAGCGCTCGGCAGCCTATTTCCCCCGGGGAGCTGTTTTTT. Residues: CASSARQPISPGELFF.

The chain couples TRBV7-9 to TRBJ1-2; D gene uncertain. This CDR3 is 14 amino acids long. Germline loops: CDR1 SEHNR, CDR2 FQNEAQ (reference sequence). Trimming took 5 bases from V and 2 from J, leaving 12 bases between them. In nucleotides, the CDR3 is TGTGCCAGCAGCCCGGACCCAGCCAACTATGGCTACACCTTC. Its translation: CASSPDPANYGYTF.

This clone was observed many times. The rearrangement joins TRBV9 to TRBJ1-4; no firm D call. Germline V gene lookup returns CDR1 SGDLS and CDR2 YYNGEE. V was shortened by 2 bases and J by 7 bases, with 12 bases between the two germline ends. The CDR3 runs 14 residues. CDR3 amino acids: CASSVTPSGEKLFF. The CDR3, as DNA: TGTGCCAGCAGCGTGACACCATCCGGTGAAAAACTGTTTTTT.

Ten or more counts support this clone. Other DNA sequences from this sample encode an identical CDR3 as well. The V gene is TRBV20-1, the J gene TRBJ1-1; no definite D call. V was trimmed by 7 bases and J by 4 bases, leaving 7 bases between them. Germline CDR1 is DFQATT and CDR2 is SNEGSKA (reference sequence). The CDR3 totals 10 residues. CDR3 amino acids: CSVEGTEAFF. CDR3 bases: TGCAGTGTAGAGGGCACTGAAGCTTTCTTT.

By sample share, this clone is medium-sized (0.01 to 0.1%). This chain connects TRBV3-1 to TRBJ1-2; TRBD1 agrees at 8 bases. The CDR3 has 17 amino acids. Germline-derived CDR1 and CDR2 are LGHDT and YNNKEL (reference sequence). V dropped 4 bases and J dropped 0; count of bases not matched to a gene: 10. In DNA, the CDR3 is TGTGCCAGCAGCCTGGGACAGGCCGGAGAGGCTAACTATGGCTACACCTTC. The encoded protein is CASSLGQAGEANYGYTF. The full variable domain, rest sourced from reference TRBV3-1 and TRBJ1-2, is DTAVSQTPKYLVTQMGNDKSIKCEQNLGHDTMYWYKQDSKKFLKIMFSYNNKELIINETVPNRFSPKSPDKAHLNLHINSLELGDSAVYFCASSLGQAGEANYGYTFGSGTRLTVV.

A word on this clone: Mismatch with germline at one junction end may stem from a read error. V and J are TRBV11-2 and TRBJ2-3; unclear D gene. Germline CDR1 SGHAT, CDR2 FQNNGV. CDR3 size: 15 residues. CDR3 protein: CASSLVTRNTDTRYF. Here the CDR3 DNA reads TGTGCCAGCAGCTTAGTGACGAGGAACACAGATACGCGGTATTTT.

This clone was observed many times. This chain joins TRBV18 and TRBJ1-1; D is undetermined. Germline CDR1 is KGHSH and CDR2 is LQKENI. The CDR3 is 12 residues long. Trimming stripped 2 bases from V and 1 base from J, with 2 bases between. The CDR3 protein is CASSPGNTEAFF. The CDR3 DNA reads TGTGCCAGCTCACCAGGGAACACTGAAGCTTTCTTT. Full variable domain (outside the CDR3, taken from reference TRBV18 and TRBJ1-1): NAGVMQNPRHLVRRRGQEARLRCSPMKGHSHVYWYRQLPEEGLKFMVYLQKENIIDESGMPKERFSAEFPKEGPSILRIQQVVRGDSAAYFCASSPGNTEAFFGQGTRLTVV.

This chain joins TRBV3-1 and TRBJ2-3; possible D gene TRBD2, 5 bases. Trimming took off 3 bases at V and 1 base at J, with 17 bases between the two ends. Looked up from germline, CDR1 is LGHDT and CDR2 is YNNKEL (reference sequence). This CDR3 comprises 17 residues. CDR3 residues: CASSHFGSSWGTDTQYF. The CDR3 nucleotides are TGTGCCAGCAGCCATTTTGGGAGTTCATGGGGCACAGATACGCAGTATTTT.

This rearrangement joins TRBV20-1 to TRBJ2-3, with D perhaps TRBD1 or TRBD2 (5 bases each). CDR3 length: 12 residues. Germline loops: CDR1 DFQATT, CDR2 SNEGSKA (reference sequence). Trimming left V 8 bases short and J 0 bases short, with 9 bases between. CDR3 sequence (DNA): TGCAGTTACCGGGACAGCACAGATACGCAGTATTTT. This encodes CSYRDSTDTQYF.

This clone has at least ten counts. The gene calls are TRBV11-1 and TRBJ1-1; possibly TRBD1 for D (5 bases). V was pared by 5 bases and J by 0 bases, with 19 bases between. CDR1 SGHAT and CDR2 FQDESV come from the germline V gene (reference sequence). This CDR3 contains 17 residues. The chain's CDR3 is CASSNVKRGPLNTEAFF. In nucleotides, the CDR3 is TGTGCCAGCAGCAACGTAAAAAGGGGTCCACTGAACACTGAAGCTTTCTTT. Together with reference TRBV11-1 and TRBJ1-1, the CDR3 gives the full variable domain: EAEVAQSPRYKITEKSQAVAFWCDPISGHATLYWYRQILGQGPELLVQFQDESVVDDSQLPKDRFSAERLKGVDSTLKIQPAELGDSAMYLCASSNVKRGPLNTEAFFGQGTRLTVV.

This clone was counted many times. The gene calls are TRBV3-1 and TRBJ2-7; D is undetermined. The CDR3 spans 15 residues. Germline CDR1 reads LGHDT; CDR2 reads YNNKEL (reference sequence). The V gene lost 0 bases and the J gene lost 2 bases, with 11 bases spanning the gap. Here the CDR3 reads CASSQDLAAAYEQYF. CDR3 coding DNA: TGTGCCAGCAGCCAAGATCTTGCAGCCGCCTACGAGCAGTACTTC.

The table lists this clone with a few counts. One junction end disagrees with the germline gene, perhaps due to a read error. This rearrangement joins TRBV7-9 to TRBJ1-5, with D unclear. CDR3 length: 13 residues. Germline V lookup: CDR1 SEHNR, CDR2 FQNEAQ (reference sequence). CDR3 loop: CVSSSGASRPQHF. The CDR3 DNA is TGTGTCAGCAGCTCTGGAGCGTCAAGGCCCCAGCATTTT. Supplemented by reference TRBV7-9 and TRBJ1-5, the full variable domain reads DTGVSQNPRHKITKRGQNVTFRCDPISEHNRLYWYRQTLGQGPEFLTYFQNEAQLEKSRLLSDRFSAERPKGSFSTLEIQRTEQGDSAMYLCVSSSGASRPQHFGDGTRLSIL.